These 32 T cell receptor beta chains were all obtained from the same sample, sequenced in a study of blood T cell repertoires in COVID-19. The repertoire was sequenced with immunoSEQ multiplex PCR; TCRdb's copy has only in-frame clones and lacks some. The sample includes hundreds of thousands of clones, about 90% of them seen just once. The sequencing input was peripheral blood. The origin of the receptors is a woman aged 65 to 85 with COVID-19, enrolled during active disease.

The chain employs TRBV27 and TRBJ1-2, with TRBD1 matching 9 bases. The CDR3 covers 14 residues. J gave up 4 bases and V 3 bases, and 3 bases lay outside the gene matches. Germline loops: CDR1 MNHEY, CDR2 SMNVEV (reference sequence). The CDR3 reads CASSLRGQGYGYTF. As DNA, the CDR3 is TGTGCCAGCAGTTTGCGGGGACAGGGCTATGGCTACACCTTC.

The chain joins TRBV6-1 to TRBJ2-1, with 9 bases fitting TRBD2. CDR3 size: 16 residues. Trimming removed 3 bases from V and 3 bases from J; junction bases left unmatched: 6. Germline CDR1 and CDR2: MNHNS and SASEGT. The CDR3 DNA follows: TGTGCCAGCAGTGATCTACTAGCGGGTTACTACAATGAGCAGTTCTTC. Residues: CASSDLLAGYYNEQFF.

This chain links TRBV11-2 with TRBJ2-1; 10 bases are shared with TRBD2. From germline, CDR1 is SGHAT and CDR2 FQNNGV. V lost 4 bases to trimming and J lost 10 bases; unmatched junction nucleotides: 7. There are 14 residues in the CDR3. CDR3 DNA: TGTGCCAGCAGCTCACTAGCGGGGACCGGAGAGCAGTTCTTC. Protein: CASSSLAGTGEQFF. The complete variable domain, with remaining parts taken from reference TRBV11-2 and TRBJ2-1, reads EAGVAQSPRYKIIEKRQSVAFWCNPISGHATLYWYQQILGQGPKLLIQFQNNGVVDDSQLPKDRFSAERLKGVDSTLKIQPAKLEDSAVYLCASSSLAGTGEQFFGPGTRLTVL.

This clone was seen many times. This chain connects TRBV28 to TRBJ1-6, with a weak D call TRBD1 (5 bases). The CDR3 has 14 residues. V was shortened by 3 bases and J by 6 bases, with 9 bases between the two germline ends. CDR1 and CDR2 from the germline V gene are MDHEN and SYDVKM. The CDR3 loop is CASSFLDTNSPLHF. DNA for the CDR3: TGTGCCAGCAGTTTTTTGGACACTAATTCACCCCTCCACTTT.

This chain connects TRBV15 to TRBJ2-1; 15 nucleotides agree with TRBD2. CDR1 is LNHNV and CDR2 is YYDKDF in the germline V gene (reference sequence). The V segment lost 3 bases and the J segment 2 bases; nucleotides outside the gene matches: 8. This CDR3 is built from 19 residues. The CDR3 DNA is TGTGCCACCAGCAGGGGACTAGCGGGGGGCCGACGCGCCTACAATGAGCAGTTCTTC. Its translation is CATSRGLAGGRRAYNEQFF.

The gene calls are TRBV6-5 and TRBJ2-7; 7 positions match TRBD1. J was trimmed by 2 bases and V by 8 bases; bases with no gene match: 6. The CDR3 sequence is 13 residues long. The V gene's germline CDR1 is MNHEY and CDR2 SVGAGI. The CDR3 nucleotides read TGTGCCAGCCTAAAGGGGGCCGCCTACGAGCAGTACTTC. Translating gives CASLKGAAYEQYF.

The chain couples TRBV7-2 to TRBJ1-5, with D possibly being TRBD1 (5 bases). The CDR3 loop spans 15 amino acids. V was shortened by 5 bases and J by 1 base, with 12 bases between the two germline ends. The V gene's germline CDR1 is SGHTA and CDR2 FQGNSA. The DNA of the CDR3 is TGTGCCAGCAGCAGGGGCGGGGTGAGCAATCAGCCCCAGCATTTT. Translation gives CASSRGGVSNQPQHF. Variable domain in full (rest from reference TRBV7-2 and TRBJ1-5): GAGVSQSPSNKVTEKGKDVELRCDPISGHTALYWYRQSLGQGLEFLIYFQGNSAPDKSGLPSDRFSAERTGGSVSTLTIQRTQQEDSAVYLCASSRGGVSNQPQHFGDGTRLSIL.

This chain joins TRBV9 and TRBJ1-1, with 12 bases matching TRBD1. V was pared by 4 bases and J by 10 bases, with 8 bases of the junction left unmatched. Germline loops: CDR1 SGDLS, CDR2 YYNGEE. The CDR3 loop spans 14 amino acids. The CDR3 loop is CASSPGTGGPGAFF. CDR3 nucleotides: TGTGCCAGCAGCCCCGGGACAGGGGGCCCGGGAGCTTTCTTT. The entire variable domain, with the rest obtained from reference TRBV9 and TRBJ1-1, is as follows: DSGVTQTPKHLITATGQRVTLRCSPRSGDLSVYWYQQSLDQGLQFLIQYYNGEERAKGNILERFSAQQFPDLHSELNLSSLELGDSALYFCASSPGTGGPGAFFGQGTRLTVV.

The CDR3 sequence: CAWSGGQTNQPQHF. The CDR3 bases are TGTGCCTGGAGTGGCGGACAGACGAATCAGCCCCAGCATTTT. The chain has TRBV30 and TRBJ1-5; TRBD1 might be the D (6 bases). Looked up from germline, CDR1 is GTSNPN and CDR2 is SVGIG (reference sequence). This CDR3 spans 14 amino acids. Trimming took off 1 base at V and 4 bases at J, with 11 bases between the two ends.

This clone has only a few counts. The V and J genes are TRBV4-2 and TRBJ1-5, with 7 bases matching TRBD1. From germline, CDR1 is LGHNA and CDR2 YNFKEQ. The junction had 7 bases not matched to a gene; V was cut back by 4 bases and J by 4 bases. This CDR3 comprises 15 residues. The CDR3 region has the DNA TGTGCCAGCAGCCCCTTGCAGGGGGGAAATCAGCCCCAGCATTTT. It codes for CASSPLQGGNQPQHF.

The chain couples TRBV7-9 to TRBJ2-1; 9 nucleotides line up with TRBD2. The CDR3 has 14 amino acids. The junction had 8 bases not matched to a gene; V was cut back by 6 bases and J by 8 bases. From germline, CDR1 is SEHNR and CDR2 FQNEAQ (reference sequence). DNA for the CDR3: TGTGCCAGCAGAGGGGCTAGCGGGGCGGATGAGCAGTTCTTC. Translated: CASRGASGADEQFF.

The chain links TRBV7-2 to TRBJ2-2; D might be TRBD1 (6 bases). Germline values: CDR1 SGHTA, CDR2 FQGNSA. V lost 5 bases and J 1 base, leaving 11 bases between the germline ends. This CDR3 comprises 15 residues. The DNA of the CDR3 is TGTGCCAGCAGCACAGGGACGGTGAACACCGGGGAGCTGTTTTTT. Translation: CASSTGTVNTGELFF.

V is TRBV6-5 and J is TRBJ2-7; maybe TRBD2 (5 bases). The CDR3 spans 13 residues. Germline V CDR1 and CDR2: MNHEY, SVGAGI. V gave up 6 bases and J gave up 6 bases, with 15 bases separating them. The CDR3 region has the DNA TGTGCCAGCAGGCCCGGGAACTCGGGCGAGCAGTACTTC. Residues: CASRPGNSGEQYF.

The chain recombines TRBV7-9 with TRBJ2-7; tentatively, D is TRBD2 (6 bases). V was shortened by 1 base and J by 6 bases, with 16 bases between the two germline ends. CDR1 and CDR2 from the germline V gene are SEHNR and FQNEAQ (reference sequence). The CDR3 has 15 amino acids. CDR3: CASSLGGGSKSEQYF. DNA of the CDR3: TGTGCCAGCAGCTTAGGTGGAGGGTCGAAATCCGAGCAGTACTTC.

Only a few counts were recorded for this clone. This rearrangement joins TRBV7-2 to TRBJ1-1; D uncertain. Germline values: CDR1 SGHTA, CDR2 FQGNSA. CDR3 length: 13 amino acids. V lost 3 bases, J lost 2 bases, and 7 bases lay in between. CDR3 sequence: CASSFQANTEAFF. CDR3 DNA sequence: TGTGCCAGCAGCTTCCAGGCTAACACTGAAGCTTTCTTT.

V gene TRBV6-5 combines with J gene TRBJ1-2; 10 bases match TRBD1. The CDR3 spans 15 residues. Germline V CDR1 and CDR2: MNHEY, SVGAGI. With V trimmed by 8 bases and J by 3 bases, 9 bases remained unmatched. CDR3 in amino acids: CASAMTGGDYYGYTF. Written as DNA, the CDR3 is TGTGCCAGCGCCATGACAGGGGGCGATTACTATGGCTACACCTTC.

The chain carries TRBV7-2 and TRBJ1-6, with TRBD1 as a possible D gene (5 bases). The CDR3 runs to 15 residues. Germline-derived CDR1 and CDR2 are SGHTA and FQGNSA. V was shortened by 3 bases and J by 7 bases, with 13 bases between the two germline ends. The DNA of the CDR3 is TGTGCCAGCAGCTTTTGGGAGGGGAAAAATTCACCCCTCCACTTT. Protein: CASSFWEGKNSPLHF.

The rearrangement joins TRBV18 to TRBJ1-2; D unclear. Germline V gives CDR1 KGHSH, CDR2 LQKENI. The V and J ends lost 1 base and 8 bases respectively, with 11 bases between them. This CDR3 has 13 amino acids. Written as DNA, the CDR3 is TGTGCCAGCTCACCACGGGAGGGCCAAGGCTACACCTTC. It codes for CASSPREGQGYTF.

The chain has TRBV10-3 and TRBJ2-2; perhaps TRBD2 as D (5 bases). The CDR3 consists of 15 residues. CDR1 is ENHRY and CDR2 is SYGVKD in the germline V gene. Trimming removed 11 bases at V and 6 bases at J, with 22 bases between. The chain's CDR3 is CASLGNRDLAGELFF. CDR3 bases: TGTGCCTCGCTGGGTAATCGGGATTTGGCCGGGGAGCTGTTTTTT.

This rearrangement joins TRBV18 to TRBJ2-7; 9 positions match TRBD1. V was pared by 5 bases and J by 3 bases, with 8 bases of the junction left unmatched. This CDR3 is built from 15 residues. CDR1 is KGHSH and CDR2 is LQKENI in the germline V gene. The chain's CDR3 is CASSDGTGPYYEQYF. The CDR3 bases are TGTGCCAGCTCAGACGGGACAGGGCCGTACTACGAGCAGTACTTC.

This clone was recorded once. The gene calls are TRBV7-6 and TRBJ2-1; 8 bases line up with TRBD1. The CDR3 consists of 16 residues. The J segment lost 7 bases and the V segment lost 5 bases, leaving 13 bases of the junction unmatched. Germline V gene data show CDR1 as SGHVS and CDR2 as FNYEAQ. This chain's CDR3 is CASSPAGRGPDNEQFF. In nucleotides, the CDR3 is TGTGCCAGCAGCCCAGCGGGCAGGGGGCCCGATAATGAGCAGTTCTTC.

The V gene is TRBV7-8, the J gene TRBJ1-1, with TRBD1 identical over 8 bases. The CDR3 runs to 16 residues. Germline CDR1 reads SGHVS; CDR2 reads FQNEAQ. V was pared by 3 bases and J by 0 bases, with 6 bases of the junction left unmatched. CDR3 nucleotides: TGTGCCAGCAGCTTGAGGCCAGGGGGCATGAACACTGAAGCTTTCTTT. Translating it yields CASSLRPGGMNTEAFF.

In nucleotides, the CDR3 is TGTGCCAGCAGCGACGGGGTGAACACTGAAGCTTTCTTT. Its translation is CASSDGVNTEAFF. J is TRBJ1-1 and V is TRBV6-2 or TRBV6-3; D not certain. This CDR3 comprises 13 residues. The germline V and J ends were trimmed by 6 bases and 0 bases, with 8 bases remaining between them. Germline V gene sequence: CDR1 MNHEY, CDR2 SVGEGT.

V and J are TRBV21-1 and TRBJ1-5; TRBD1, the table's D call, was not compared with the DNA. TRBV21-1 is listed as a pseudogene. CDR3 length: 18 amino acids. CDR3 sequence (DNA): TGTGCCAGCAGCGACAAAGATGGGGATTACAGGGACGGTCAGCCCCAGCATTTT. The encoded protein is CASSDKDGDYRDGQPQHF.

The chain recombines TRBV20-1 with TRBJ1-4, with 8 bases matching TRBD1. Per the germline V gene, CDR1 is DFQATT and CDR2 is SNEGSKA (reference sequence). The CDR3 consists of 16 residues. Trimming removed 3 bases from V and 8 bases from J; junction bases left unmatched: 14. The CDR3 DNA reads as TGCAGTGCTAGTCCGGAAATGGACAGGGTGGAGGAAAAACTGTTTTTT. This codes for CSASPEMDRVEEKLFF.

The rearrangement links TRBV6-1 to TRBJ1-5; 7 nucleotides align to TRBD1. CDR3 size: 13 residues. After removal of 3 bases from V and 7 bases from J, the junction contained 3 bases not matched to a gene. Germline CDR1 MNHNS, CDR2 SASEGT. The CDR3 reads CASSETGRQPQHF. In DNA form, the CDR3 reads TGTGCCAGCAGTGAGACAGGGAGGCAGCCCCAGCATTTT.

The chain is built from TRBV30 and TRBJ1-3; maybe TRBD1 (5 bases). Trimming cost V 3 bases and J 0 bases, with 18 bases left between them. The CDR3 contains 17 residues. CDR1 GTSNPN and CDR2 SVGIG come from the germline V gene (reference sequence). CDR3: CAWRQFSGANSGNTIYF. CDR3 nucleotides: TGTGCCTGGAGGCAATTTAGTGGGGCGAACTCTGGAAACACCATATATTTT.

The sample holds a few counts of this clone. This rearrangement joins TRBV6-5 to TRBJ1-1; D is undetermined. V was clipped by 0 bases and J by 3 bases, with 14 bases between them. Germline CDR1 and CDR2: MNHEY and SVGAGI. CDR3 length: 16 residues. The CDR3 loop reads CASSYSRGNLDTEAFF. CDR3 bases: TGTGCCAGCAGTTACTCGCGGGGTAATTTGGACACTGAAGCTTTCTTT.

V usage is TRBV27 and J usage is TRBJ1-4; D ambiguous. V gave up 3 bases and J gave up 0 bases, with 8 bases separating them. Germline V CDR1 and CDR2: MNHEY, SMNVEV (reference sequence). This CDR3 region has 15 residues. This CDR3 is CASSFLRSTNEKLFF. DNA of the CDR3: TGTGCCAGCAGTTTCCTGCGATCAACTAATGAAAAACTGTTTTTT.

V and J are TRBV10-3 and TRBJ1-5; 9 nucleotides match TRBD1. Germline V gives CDR1 ENHRY, CDR2 SYGVKD. After removal of 0 bases from V and 3 bases from J, the junction contained 9 bases not matched to a gene. There are 18 residues in the CDR3. DNA for the CDR3: TGTGCCATCAGTGAGTCAGCACCGGGACAGGGAAACAATCAGCCCCAGCATTTT. As protein: CAISESAPGQGNNQPQHF.

The V gene is TRBV12-3 or TRBV12-4, the J gene TRBJ2-1; D is unresolved. The CDR3 is made up of 12 amino acids. V was pared by 3 bases and J by 7 bases, with 7 bases between. The CDR3 region is CASSLPGNEQFF. CDR3 sequence (DNA): TGTGCCAGCAGTTTGCCCGGTAATGAGCAGTTCTTC.

The chain joins TRBV27 to TRBJ2-2; no definite D call. CDR3 length equals 12 residues. The V gene's germline CDR1 is MNHEY and CDR2 SMNVEV (reference sequence). Trimming removed 11 bases from V and 1 base from J, with 8 bases in between. The CDR3 bases are TGTGCCTCGAGCGAGAACACCGGGGAGCTGTTTTTT. This gives the protein CASSENTGELFF.